Shown below are 10 T cell receptor beta chains from a single sample sequenced in a study of T and B cells in COVID-19 patients. Blood genomic DNA input for TRB amplification was roughly 250-500 ng. TRB rearrangements were amplified by multiplex PCR with BIOMED2 TRB-A/B primers. TCRdb re-called the multiplex PCR reads through MiXCR, storing one row per CDR3 protein. Here the sample spans about 9,300 distinct CDR3 sequences, about a third being singletons. Sequencing was performed on blood. These receptors were collected from a human donor with active COVID-19.

The chain links TRBV7-2 to TRBJ2-7; no definite D call. Trimming removed 3 bases from V and 2 bases from J, with 8 bases in between. Germline CDR1 is SGHTA and CDR2 is FQGNSA. This CDR3 has 13 amino acids. CDR3 loop: CASSLARTYEQYF. CDR3 DNA sequence: TGTGCCAGCAGCTTGGCCAGAACCTACGAGCAGTACTTC.

This rearrangement joins TRBV27 to TRBJ1-1; D unclear. This CDR3 is built from 14 residues. Trimming removed 3 bases at V and 10 bases at J, with 18 bases between. The V gene's germline CDR1 is MNHEY and CDR2 SMNVEV (reference sequence). CDR3: CASSLTASPLVAFF. In DNA form, the CDR3 reads TGTGCCAGCAGTTTGACGGCTTCACCCCTTGTAGCTTTCTTT.

The CDR3 DNA reads as TGTGCCAGCAGCCGGTCAGGCTCAACTAATGAAAAACTGTTTTTT. This gives the protein CASSRSGSTNEKLFF. This rearrangement joins TRBV11-3 to TRBJ1-4, with D unresolved. V lost 5 bases, J lost 0 bases, and 10 bases lay in between. This CDR3 is 15 amino acids long. Germline CDR1 SGHNT, CDR2 YENEEA.

This clonotype was seen only once. The chain uses TRBV27 and TRBJ1-2; TRBD1 might be the D (5 bases). The CDR3 is made up of 14 amino acids. From germline, CDR1 is MNHEY and CDR2 SMNVEV (reference sequence). V lost 5 bases and J lost 6, with 16 bases in between. The CDR3 DNA sequence: TGTGCCAGCAGTCGGGCACCGGGACGAGATGGCTACACCTTC. Protein product: CASSRAPGRDGYTF.

This chain connects TRBV6-5 to TRBJ1-5; D not resolved. The CDR3 covers 14 residues. V was trimmed by 6 bases and J by 8 bases, leaving 17 bases between them. Germline lookup yields CDR1 MNHEY and CDR2 SVGAGI. The CDR3 is CASSPGVGVKPQHF. In DNA, the CDR3 is TGTGCCAGCAGCCCCGGGGTGGGCGTGAAGCCCCAGCATTTT.

As concerns this clonotype: A read error may account for a junction end that differs from germline. The chain joins TRBV7-9 to TRBJ1-4; 9 nucleotides agree with TRBD1. Germline V CDR1 and CDR2: SEHNR, FQNEAQ (reference sequence). This CDR3 comprises 18 residues. CDR3 DNA sequence: TGTGCCAACAGCTTCGGACAGGGGCTCTCTTCAACTAATGAAAAACTGTTTTTT. Its translation is CANSFGQGLSSTNEKLFF.

The chain links TRBV12-3 or TRBV12-4 to TRBJ2-7; the D gene is possibly TRBD2 (7 bases). Trimming cost V 2 bases and J 5 bases, with 13 bases left between them. The CDR3 consists of 14 residues. The CDR3 protein is CASSLRRGGDEQYF. CDR3 DNA sequence: TGTGCCAGCAGTTTAAGGAGGGGGGGTGACGAGCAGTACTTC.

This chain joins TRBV6-5 and TRBJ2-2; 13 bases fit TRBD2. The CDR3 is 15 amino acids. V trimming: 6 bases; J trimming: 5 bases; junction bases outside the gene matches: 3. Germline lookup yields CDR1 MNHEY and CDR2 SVGAGI. The CDR3 loop reads CASRLAGGRTGELFF. As DNA, the CDR3 is TGTGCCAGCAGACTAGCGGGGGGGCGGACCGGGGAGCTGTTTTTT.

The rearrangement uses TRBV29-1 and TRBJ1-2, with D maybe TRBD1 (5 bases). The germline gives CDR1 SQVTM, CDR2 ANQGSEA. The CDR3 extends over 14 amino acids. V was cut by 3 bases and J by 2 bases, with 13 bases left in between. This chain's CDR3 is CSVERRGPNYGYTF. For the CDR3, the DNA is TGCAGCGTTGAGAGGCGGGGACCCAACTATGGCTACACCTTC. The complete variable domain, with remaining parts taken from reference TRBV29-1 and TRBJ1-2, reads SAVISQKPSRDICQRGTSLTIQCQVDSQVTMMFWYRQQPGQSLTLIATANQGSEATYESGFVIDKFPISRPNLTFSTLTVSNMSPEDSSIYLCSVERRGPNYGYTFGSGTRLTVV.

A word on this clonotype: The junction differs from germline at one of its ends, possibly a read error. The CDR3 loop is CTSSLTASSGNTIYF. Here the CDR3 DNA reads TGTACCAGTAGTCTGACGGCTTCCTCTGGAAACACCATATATTTT. The chain carries TRBV19 and TRBJ1-3; no clear D gene. This CDR3 comprises 15 residues. Germline loops: CDR1 LNHDA, CDR2 SQIVND (reference sequence).